This TCR beta chain comes out of a study of cytomegalovirus exposure and HLA in healthy donors. About the study: The early release's HLA-typed donors yielded 78 million or so unique TCRs. Study-wide results and caveats: HLA-A and HLA-B allele assignments for most subjects were reportedly predicted accurately using TCR beta sequences. It was approximately 170 TCR beta chains that were listed as cytomegalovirus-associated. In an earlier analysis, productive rearrangement rates for most beta V segments clustered near 87% or 30%.

PCR involved 60 Vbeta and 13 Jbeta primers. Repertoires were generated with immunoSEQ multiplex PCR, while TCRdb's copy carries only in-frame clones and drops some. The repertoire has about 190,000 clones, roughly 68% of them found once; the top ten carry approximately 2%. As concerns this clone: Its antigen is not known.

In germline, CDR1 is SGDLS, CDR2 YYNGEE. This CDR3 comprises 13 residues. Between the trimmed V and J ends, which lost 0 bases and 5 bases, there was a span of 8 bases. Sequencing was performed on PBMCs. The rearrangement links TRBV9 to TRBJ1-1; D gene unclear. This clonotype was obtained from a woman aged 25 to 45 in good health and CMV-seronegative. CDR3 DNA: TGTGCCAGCAGCGTAGGCAGGTTGACTGAAGCTTTCTTT. The encoded protein is CASSVGRLTEAFF. The variable domain in full, with the rest retrieved from reference TRBV9 and TRBJ1-1, is DSGVTQTPKHLITATGQRVTLRCSPRSGDLSVYWYQQSLDQGLQFLIQYYNGEERAKGNILERFSAQQFPDLHSELNLSSLELGDSALYFCASSVGRLTEAFFGQGTRLTVV.